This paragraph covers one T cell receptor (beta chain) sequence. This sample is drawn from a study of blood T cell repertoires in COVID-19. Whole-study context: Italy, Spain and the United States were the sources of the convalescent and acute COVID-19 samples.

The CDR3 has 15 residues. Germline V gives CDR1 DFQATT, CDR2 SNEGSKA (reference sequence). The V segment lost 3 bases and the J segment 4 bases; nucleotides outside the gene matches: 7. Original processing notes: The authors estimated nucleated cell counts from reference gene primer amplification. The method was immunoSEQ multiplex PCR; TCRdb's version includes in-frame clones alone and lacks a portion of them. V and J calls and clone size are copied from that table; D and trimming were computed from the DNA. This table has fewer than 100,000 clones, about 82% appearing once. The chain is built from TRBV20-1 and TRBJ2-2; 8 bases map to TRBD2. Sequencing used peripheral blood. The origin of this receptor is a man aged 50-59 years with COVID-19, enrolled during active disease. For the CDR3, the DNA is TGCAGTGCTAGTCATCCGGGGGGGGGCACCGGGGAGCTGTTTTTT. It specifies CSASHPGGGTGELFF.